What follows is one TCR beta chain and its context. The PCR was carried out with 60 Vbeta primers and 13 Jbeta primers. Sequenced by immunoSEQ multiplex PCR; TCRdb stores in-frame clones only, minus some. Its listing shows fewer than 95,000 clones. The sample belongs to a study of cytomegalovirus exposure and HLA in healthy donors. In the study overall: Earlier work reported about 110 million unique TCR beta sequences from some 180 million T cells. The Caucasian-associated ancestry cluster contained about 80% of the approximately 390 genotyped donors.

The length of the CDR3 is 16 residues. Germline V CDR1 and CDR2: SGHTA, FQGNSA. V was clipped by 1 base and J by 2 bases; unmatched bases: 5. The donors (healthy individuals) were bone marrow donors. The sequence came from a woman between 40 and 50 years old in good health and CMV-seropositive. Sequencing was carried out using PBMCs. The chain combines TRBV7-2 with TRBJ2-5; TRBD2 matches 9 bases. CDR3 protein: CASSLGTLAGQETQYF. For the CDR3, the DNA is TGTGCCAGCAGCTTAGGGACCCTAGCGGGGCAAGAGACCCAGTACTTC.